A selection of T cell receptor beta chains follows, all from one sample in a study of cytomegalovirus exposure and HLA in healthy donors. Produced via immunoSEQ multiplex PCR; TCRdb's table is partial and in-frame only. The table records about 160,000 clones, around 78% of them present only once. The sequenced sample was PBMCs. These receptors were collected from a woman aged 40 to 50 in good health and CMV-seronegative. The CDR3 runs from the conserved cysteine through the conserved F or W. Fields, in order: clone size, J gene, V gene, D gene, CDR3 protein, CDR3 DNA. The D gene is left open where the match is weak. Expanded clones get a size class; other rows say once, few or many, or leave the size out.

few	TRBJ1-5	TRBV6-6	.	CASKTEGFQPQHF	TGTGCCAGCAAGACGGAGGGTTTTCAGCCCCAGCATTTT
.	TRBJ2-7	TRBV6-5	.	CASSYRGPGAYEQYF	TGTGCCAGCAGTTACCGAGGCCCGGGGGCCTACGAGCAGTACTTC
.	TRBJ2-2	TRBV5-4	.	CASSGAGWASTGELFF	TGTGCCAGCAGCGGCGCAGGGTGGGCGAGCACCGGGGAGCTGTTTTTT
.	TRBJ1-2	TRBV9	TRBD1	CASSPMPGQGYGYTF	TGTGCCAGCAGCCCCATGCCCGGACAGGGATATGGCTACACCTTC
.	TRBJ1-1	TRBV2	.	CASSGRGGSRPNTEAFF	TGTGCCAGCAGTGGACGGGGGGGGTCGAGACCGAACACTGAAGCTTTCTTT
once	TRBJ2-2	TRBV2	TRBD2	CASSEASGRTGELFF	TGTGCCAGCAGTGAAGCTAGCGGGAGGACCGGGGAGCTGTTTTTT
.	TRBJ2-5	TRBV30	.	CAWTTVQETQYF	TGTGCCTGGACGACAGTCCAAGAGACCCAGTACTTC
.	TRBJ2-3	TRBV9	TRBD2	CASSVNREGPDTQYF	TGTGCCAGCAGCGTAAATCGGGAGGGCCCAGATACGCAGTATTTT
.	TRBJ1-2	TRBV5-1	TRBD1	CASSLGDRGYGYTF	TGCGCCAGCAGCTTGGGTGACAGGGGATATGGCTACACCTTC
.	TRBJ1-5	TRBV19	.	CASSMGGRGNQPQHF	TGTGCCAGTAGTATGGGGGGGCGAGGCAATCAGCCCCAGCATTTT
.	TRBJ2-6	TRBV7-7	TRBD1	CASSPGQSSGANVLTF	TGTGCTAGCAGCCCGGGACAGTCGTCTGGGGCCAACGTCCTGACTTTC
.	TRBJ1-2	TRBV30	.	CAWIPTGPGGYTF	TGTGCCTGGATCCCGACAGGCCCCGGGGGCTACACCTTC
.	TRBJ2-1	TRBV30	.	CAWSGLGVYNEQFF	TGTGCCTGGAGTGGCCTAGGGGTCTACAATGAGCAGTTCTTC
few	TRBJ1-1	TRBV7-9	TRBD1	CASSRTPGGSTEAFF	TGTGCCAGCAGTCGGACCCCAGGGGGTTCGACTGAAGCTTTCTTT
.	TRBJ2-6	TRBV11-2	TRBD1	CASSLGTGVSGANVLTF	TGTGCCAGCAGCTTAGGGACAGGGGTGTCTGGGGCCAACGTCCTGACTTTC
.	TRBJ2-7	TRBV7-6	.	CASSFSSYEQYF	TGTGCCAGCAGCTTTAGCTCCTACGAGCAGTACTTC
.	TRBJ2-1	TRBV5-1	TRBD2	CASSLEASGYHEQFF	TGCGCCAGCAGCCTCGAGGCTAGCGGGTACCATGAGCAGTTCTTC
.	TRBJ1-1	TRBV7-8	.	CASSLRGNTEAFF	TGTGCCAGCAGCCTAAGGGGGAACACTGAAGCTTTCTTT
.	TRBJ1-2	TRBV9	.	CASSPAGRDDYGYTF	TGTGCCAGCAGCCCCGCAGGGCGCGATGACTATGGCTACACCTTC
.	TRBJ1-1	TRBV19	TRBD1	CASKAQGQLNTEAFF	TGTGCCAGTAAGGCCCAGGGACAGTTGAACACTGAAGCTTTCTTT
few	TRBJ2-3	TRBV6-5	.	CASSTKTADTQYF	TGTGCCAGCAGTACTAAGACGGCAGATACGCAGTATTTT
.	TRBJ1-3	TRBV30	.	CAWSVGVTIYF	TGTGCCTGGAGTGTCGGGGTCACCATATATTTT
.	TRBJ2-7	TRBV4-1	TRBD1	CASTTSGTGGYEQYF	TGCGCCAGCACCACCTCTGGGACAGGAGGTTACGAGCAGTACTTC
.	TRBJ1-4	TRBV28	.	CASSLRGATNEKLFF	TGTGCCAGCAGTTTAAGGGGCGCAACTAATGAAAAACTGTTTTTT
once	TRBJ1-1	TRBV5-4	.	CASSLNQIEAFF	TGTGCCAGCAGCTTGAACCAGATTGAAGCTTTCTTT
.	TRBJ2-7	TRBV7-6	TRBD1	CASSADRGSLNEQYF	TGTGCCAGCAGCGCAGACAGGGGATCATTGAACGAGCAGTACTTC
.	TRBJ1-4	TRBV5-1	.	CASSPGEIANEKLFF	TGCGCCAGCAGCCCGGGAGAGATTGCTAATGAAAAACTGTTTTTT
.	TRBJ2-7	TRBV6-4	.	CASSHHRFWAKYEQYF	TGTGCCAGCAGTCACCACAGGTTTTGGGCGAAGTACGAGCAGTACTTC
.	TRBJ1-1	TRBV15	.	CATSRVGEGNTEAFF	TGTGCCACCAGCAGAGTCGGGGAAGGGAACACTGAAGCTTTCTTT
.	TRBJ1-1	TRBV5-4	.	CASSPGGARGVTEAFF	TGTGCCAGCAGCCCTGGGGGGGCCCGGGGTGTAACTGAAGCTTTCTTT
.	TRBJ2-5	TRBV5-1	TRBD1	CASSPGTGGQTQYF	TGCGCCAGCAGCCCAGGGACAGGGGGCCAGACCCAGTACTTC
once	TRBJ2-7	TRBV21-1	.	CASSKRRGSTYEQYF	TGTGCCAGCAGCAAACGTCGGGGGTCCACCTACGAGCAGTACTTC
.	TRBJ2-7	TRBV30	TRBD1	CAWSGQGGEQYF	TGTGCCTGGAGTGGACAGGGGGGCGAGCAGTACTTC
once	TRBJ1-1	TRBV7-3	TRBD1	CASSAIAGAGGAFF	TGTGCCAGCAGCGCGATCGCAGGAGCAGGGGGAGCTTTCTTT
few	TRBJ2-1	TRBV5-1	TRBD2	CASSSGTSGYNEQFF	TGCGCCAGCAGCTCCGGGACTAGCGGCTACAATGAGCAGTTCTTC
.	TRBJ2-5	TRBV7-6	TRBD2	CASSSQSGRPETQYF	TGTGCCAGCAGCTCACAAAGCGGGAGGCCAGAGACCCAGTACTTC
.	TRBJ1-2	TRBV6-1	TRBD1	CASRDRGDYGYTF	TGTGCCAGCAGGGACAGGGGGGACTATGGCTACACCTTC
.	TRBJ2-3	TRBV10-3	.	CAISWRDTQYF	TGTGCCATTTCATGGAGGGATACGCAGTATTTT
.	TRBJ1-1	TRBV27	TRBD1	CASSLRGQVNTEAFF	TGTGCCAGCAGTTTAAGGGGGCAGGTTAACACTGAAGCTTTCTTT
.	TRBJ1-1	TRBV11-2	.	CASSLRGGWDTEAFF	TGTGCCAGCAGCCTCCGGGGGGGGTGGGACACTGAAGCTTTCTTT
.	TRBJ2-2	TRBV5-1	.	CASSLGPRTNTGELFF	TGCGCCAGCAGCTTGGGGCCGCGGACGAACACCGGGGAGCTGTTTTTT
.	TRBJ2-3	TRBV7-9	TRBD1	CASSFDRDLTDTQYF	TGTGCCAGCAGCTTCGACAGGGACCTCACAGATACGCAGTATTTT
.	TRBJ1-4	TRBV2	TRBD1	CASSESETGGGKLFF	TGTGCCAGCAGTGAGTCCGAGACAGGGGGAGGAAAACTGTTTTTT
few	TRBJ1-2	TRBV5-6	.	CASSSTWLWGYTF	TGTGCCAGCAGCTCCACGTGGCTTTGGGGCTACACCTTC
.	TRBJ1-2	TRBV29-1	TRBD1	CSVEKGGGYTF	TGCAGCGTTGAAAAAGGGGGCGGCTACACCTTC
.	TRBJ2-7	TRBV18	TRBD1	CASSLQDRSRTYEQYF	TGTGCCAGCTCATTGCAGGACAGGAGTCGGACCTACGAGCAATACTTC
.	TRBJ2-5	TRBV18	.	CASSPSYEYQETQYF	TGTGCCAGCTCACCTAGTTACGAGTACCAAGAGACCCAGTACTTC
.	TRBJ1-3	TRBV18	.	CASSVQGGNTIYF	TGTGCCAGCTCAGTCCAGGGAGGAAACACCATATATTTT
.	TRBJ2-7	TRBV27	TRBD2	CASRLAGVPYEQYF	TGTGCCAGCAGACTAGCGGGAGTCCCCTACGAGCAGTACTTC